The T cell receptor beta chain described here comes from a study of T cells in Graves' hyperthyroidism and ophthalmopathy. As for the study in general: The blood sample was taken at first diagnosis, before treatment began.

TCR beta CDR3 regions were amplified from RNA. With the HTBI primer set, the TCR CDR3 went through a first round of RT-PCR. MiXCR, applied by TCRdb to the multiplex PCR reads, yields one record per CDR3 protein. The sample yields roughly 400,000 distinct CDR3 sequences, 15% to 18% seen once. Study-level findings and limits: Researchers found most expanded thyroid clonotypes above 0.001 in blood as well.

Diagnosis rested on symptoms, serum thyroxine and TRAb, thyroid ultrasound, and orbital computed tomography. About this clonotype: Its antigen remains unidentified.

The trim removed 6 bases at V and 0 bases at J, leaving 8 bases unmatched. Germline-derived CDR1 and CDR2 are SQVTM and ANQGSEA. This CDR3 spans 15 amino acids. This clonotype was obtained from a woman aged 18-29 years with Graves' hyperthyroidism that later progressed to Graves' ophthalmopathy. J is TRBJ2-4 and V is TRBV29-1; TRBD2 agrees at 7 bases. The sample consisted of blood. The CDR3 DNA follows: TGCAGCGTCCAATTACTAGCGCAAGCCAAAAACATTCAGTACTTC. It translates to CSVQLLAQAKNIQYF.